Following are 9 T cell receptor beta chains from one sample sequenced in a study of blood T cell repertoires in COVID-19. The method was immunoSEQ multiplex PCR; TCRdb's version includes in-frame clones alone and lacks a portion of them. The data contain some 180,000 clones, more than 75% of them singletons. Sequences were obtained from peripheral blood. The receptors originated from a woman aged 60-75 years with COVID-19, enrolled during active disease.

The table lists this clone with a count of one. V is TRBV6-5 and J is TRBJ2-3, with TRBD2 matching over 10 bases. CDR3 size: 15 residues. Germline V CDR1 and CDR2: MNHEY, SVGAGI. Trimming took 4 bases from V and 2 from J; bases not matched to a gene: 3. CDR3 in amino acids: CASSLAGGPTDTQYF. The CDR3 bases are TGTGCCAGCAGTTTAGCGGGGGGCCCCACAGATACGCAGTATTTT.

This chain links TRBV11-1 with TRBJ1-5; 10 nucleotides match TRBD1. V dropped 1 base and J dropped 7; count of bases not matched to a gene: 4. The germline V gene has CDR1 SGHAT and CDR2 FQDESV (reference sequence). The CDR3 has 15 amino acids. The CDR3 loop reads CASSLGQGANQPQHF. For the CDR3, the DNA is TGTGCCAGCAGCTTAGGACAGGGGGCAAACCAGCCCCAGCATTTT. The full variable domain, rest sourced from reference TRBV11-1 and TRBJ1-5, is EAEVAQSPRYKITEKSQAVAFWCDPISGHATLYWYRQILGQGPELLVQFQDESVVDDSQLPKDRFSAERLKGVDSTLKIQPAELGDSAMYLCASSLGQGANQPQHFGDGTRLSIL.

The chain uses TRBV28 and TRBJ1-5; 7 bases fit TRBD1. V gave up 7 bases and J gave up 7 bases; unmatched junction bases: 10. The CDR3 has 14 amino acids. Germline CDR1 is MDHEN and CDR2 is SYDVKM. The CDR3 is CASIWTGDSQPQHF. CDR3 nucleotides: TGTGCCAGCATATGGACGGGGGACAGCCAGCCCCAGCATTTT.

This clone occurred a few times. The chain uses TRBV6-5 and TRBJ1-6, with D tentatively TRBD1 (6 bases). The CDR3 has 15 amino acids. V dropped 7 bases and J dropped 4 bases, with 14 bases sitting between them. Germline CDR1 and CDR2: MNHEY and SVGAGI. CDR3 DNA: TGTGCCAGCATCTCCCCGGACAGTTATAATTCACCCCTCCACTTT. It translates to CASISPDSYNSPLHF.

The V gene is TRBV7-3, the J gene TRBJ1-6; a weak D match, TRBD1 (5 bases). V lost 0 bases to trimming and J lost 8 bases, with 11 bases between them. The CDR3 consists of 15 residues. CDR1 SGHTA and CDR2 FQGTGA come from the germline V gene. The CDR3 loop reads CASSLTGAGDSPLHF. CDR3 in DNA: TGTGCCAGCAGCTTAACCGGGGCGGGGGATTCACCCCTCCACTTT.

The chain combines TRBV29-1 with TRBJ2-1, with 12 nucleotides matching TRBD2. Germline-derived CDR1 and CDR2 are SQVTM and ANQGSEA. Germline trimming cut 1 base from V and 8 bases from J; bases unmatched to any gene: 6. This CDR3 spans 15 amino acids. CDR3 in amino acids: CSVEGVTSGGDEQFF. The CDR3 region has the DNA TGCAGCGTTGAAGGGGTGACTAGCGGGGGCGATGAGCAGTTCTTC.

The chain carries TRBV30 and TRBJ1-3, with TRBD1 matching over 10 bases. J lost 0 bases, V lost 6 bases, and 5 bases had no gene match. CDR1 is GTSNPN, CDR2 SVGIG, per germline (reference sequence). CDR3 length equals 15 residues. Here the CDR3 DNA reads TGTGCCTGTATGGGGACAGGGGTCTCTGGAAACACCATATATTTT. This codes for CACMGTGVSGNTIYF.

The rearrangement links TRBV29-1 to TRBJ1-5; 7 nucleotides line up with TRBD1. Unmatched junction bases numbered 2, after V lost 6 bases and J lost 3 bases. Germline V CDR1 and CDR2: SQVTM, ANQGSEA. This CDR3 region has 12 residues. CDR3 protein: CSVGQDNQPQHF. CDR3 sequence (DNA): TGCAGCGTAGGACAGGACAATCAGCCCCAGCATTTT.

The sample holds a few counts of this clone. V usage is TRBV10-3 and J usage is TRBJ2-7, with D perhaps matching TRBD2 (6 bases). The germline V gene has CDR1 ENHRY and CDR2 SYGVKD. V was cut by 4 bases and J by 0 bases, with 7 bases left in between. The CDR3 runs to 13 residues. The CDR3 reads CAISGEVSYEQYF. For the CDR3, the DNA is TGTGCCATCAGTGGGGAGGTCTCCTACGAGCAGTACTTC.